The TCR beta chain under discussion was sequenced for a study of shared clonotypes between healthy human individuals (dated by TCRdb to about 2020). A note on the overall study: A few men and two women, aged 18 to 49 years, made up the cohort. To increase sequencing depth and limit assay-specific biases, TCR repertoire library preparation and sequencing were carried out by different laboratories using diverse techniques. To estimate repertoire size and how much clonotype sharing occurs between individuals, the study deeply sequenced the blood TCR repertoires of roughly 5 healthy adults. Leukapheresis yielded between about 0.9 and 10 billion PBMCs per donor. What the research found in general, with its limitations: Pairwise subsampling led to the expectation that sequencing depth would affect the degree of clonotype sharing among donors. Sampling was restricted to blood, and TCR repertoires in tissue are likely to differ from TCR repertoires in blood. The small number of donors limited the genetic and exposure-history diversity represented.

Using the deep immunoSEQ assay, multiplex PCR amplified TCR CDR3 regions from genomic DNA. Extracted genomic DNA from each cell subset was spread evenly across all wells of several immunoSEQ 96-well plates, with each plate serving as a replicate. For unsorted PBMC, approximately 290 ng genomic DNA, equal to tens of thousands of T cell genomes, was loaded into each replicate PCR. Genomic DNA from unsorted PBMC was sequenced over ten immunoSEQ deep assay plates. Purified libraries were quantified with a Qubit 3.0 fluorometer, sized on a Bioanalyzer 2100, and re-quantified with the KAPA Library Quantification kit. A separate single-read 150-cycle Illumina NextSeq 550 flow cell was used to sequence each immunoSEQ 96-well plate. Concerning the study's data processing: The immunoSEQ output contained only junctional sequences without quality scores, so filtering could not match that applied to full-length reads. Sequences were annotated with PyIR, a Python wrapper for IgBLAST v1.9, and V/J genes and CDR3 were assigned using IMGT germline references. Any read was removed if the V/J assignment was weak (E-value above 1e-6), the CDR3 was missing, or the read contained stop codons, out-of-frame junctions, or ambiguous translated residues. V3J clonotypes were defined as sequences sharing the same inferred V gene, J gene, and CDR3 amino acid sequence. To compute the percentage overlap between repertoires, the number of shared unique clonotypes was divided by the size of the smaller repertoire. RTK rarefaction, the Chao1 estimator, and Recon v2.1 estimates of unobserved clonotypes were used to assess repertoire richness. The table was pulled from immuneACCESS by TCRdb, which kept in-frame rearrangements only. Such tables lose some clones; where checked, under half of the loss comes from unresolved V genes, and the rest has no known cause. V, J and clone size derive from that table, while D and trimming were established from the DNA sequence. The sample data list more than 450,000 clones, and around 79% of these were observed just once. The top ten constitute under 15% of the sample.

The donors were healthy, HIV-negative adults who had no recently reported acute infections or vaccinations. Only Caucasian adults living in Nashville, Tennessee, USA were represented among the donors. For unsorted samples, about 90 million PBMCs were counted and genomic DNA was extracted with the QIAamp DNA Blood Mini kit. Blood was collected by leukapheresis, and PBMCs were isolated by Ficoll-Histopaque density gradient centrifugation and then cryopreserved in liquid nitrogen vapor phase. With regard to this clone: Its antigen target is currently unknown. Base quality data are lacking; no much larger clone is found one base away.

The germline V gene gives CDR1 as SGHTA and CDR2 as FQGNSA. The CDR3 has 15 amino acids, counting the end cysteine and phenylalanine. Only CDR3 DNA is held: 45 bases, read in frame from base 1. V lost 4 bases and J lost 6 bases; the stretch between them is 16 bases long. This clonotype originated in a woman aged 40 to 49 in good health. Some clones in this sample may be carry-over from other donors' samples. Recombination connected TRBV7-2 to TRBJ2-1; possibly the D gene is TRBD2, per 5 matching bases. Sequencing input: PBMCs. The sequenced DNA: TGTGCCAGCAGCTCGCTGTCAGCGGCGGTCAATGAGCAGTTCTTC. It specifies CASSSLSAAVNEQFF.